Following are 23 T cell receptor beta chains from one sample sequenced in a study of cytomegalovirus exposure and HLA in healthy donors (dated by TCRdb to the late 2010s). The library was built by means of the immunoSEQ multiplex PCR assay. For the multiplex PCR, a mixture combining 60 forward primers for TCR Vbeta segments and 13 reverse primers for TCR Jbeta segments was used. TCRdb mirrors the immuneACCESS table, restricted to in-frame sequences. Some clones are absent from its copies; in checked studies, under half trace to an unresolved V gene, and the reason for the others is unknown. The sample table holds around 190,000 clones, of which 70% to 80% were seen once. 1.6% of the sample rests with the top ten. The source material was PBMCs. Every receptor here comes from a woman aged 50 to 65 in good health and CMV-seronegative.

In its sample, this clone was seen a few times. This chain joins TRBV5-4 and TRBJ1-2; D may be TRBD1 (5 bases). Between the trimmed V and J ends, which lost 2 bases and 8 bases, there was a span of 10 bases. Germline loops: CDR1 SGHNT, CDR2 YYREEE (reference sequence). The CDR3 length is 12 residues. The CDR3 DNA follows: TGTGCCAGCAGCTTACAGGCGGGGGGCTACACCTTC. Encoded protein: CASSLQAGGYTF.

The chain employs TRBV27 and TRBJ1-2; D might be TRBD1 (5 bases). There are 13 residues in the CDR3. The ends were cut back, 0 bases at V and 8 bases at J, with 10 bases in the middle. Germline CDR1 and CDR2: MNHEY and SMNVEV (reference sequence). CDR3 sequence (DNA): TGTGCCAGCAGTTTATCCAGGGTTAACGGCTACACCTTC. This gives the protein CASSLSRVNGYTF.

In its sample, this clone was seen once. The chain links TRBV5-1 to TRBJ2-1, with 8 positions matching TRBD2. V trimming: 1 base; J trimming: 8 bases; junction bases outside the gene matches: 2. CDR3 length: 13 amino acids. Germline loops: CDR1 SGHRS, CDR2 YFSETQ. The CDR3 DNA is TGCGCCAGCAGCTTGTTGACTAGCGATGAGCAGTTCTTC. This sequence encodes CASSLLTSDEQFF.

This clone has only one observation. This chain uses TRBV9 with TRBJ2-1; 9 nucleotides line up with TRBD1. CDR3 length equals 14 residues. The V and J ends lost 3 bases and 4 bases, in that order; junction bases with no gene match: 2. The germline gives CDR1 SGDLS, CDR2 YYNGEE. The chain's CDR3 is CASSAGTGYNEQFF. CDR3 bases: TGTGCCAGCAGCGCCGGGACAGGGTACAATGAGCAGTTCTTC.

In its sample, this clone was seen once. This chain connects TRBV5-4 to TRBJ1-2; 7 bases align to TRBD1. Germline trimming cut 0 bases from V and 5 bases from J; bases unmatched to any gene: 4. The CDR3 loop spans 14 amino acids. Germline assignment: CDR1 SGHNT and CDR2 YYREEE (reference sequence). CDR3 protein: CASSLDRGSYGYTF. DNA for the CDR3: TGTGCCAGCAGCTTGGACAGGGGTTCTTATGGCTACACCTTC.

This clone turned up a few times. The chain carries TRBV25-1 and TRBJ1-2, with a tentative D call TRBD1 (6 bases). Trimming removed 6 bases at V and 3 bases at J, with 14 bases between. Germline assignment: CDR1 MGHDK and CDR2 SYGVNS. The CDR3 is 14 residues long. The CDR3 bases are TGTGCCAGCAGGGGTGGGGGCAGGGACTATGGCTACACCTTC. Its translation: CASRGGGRDYGYTF.

The chain uses TRBV7-2 and TRBJ2-2; perhaps TRBD2 as D (6 bases). CDR1 is SGHTA, CDR2 FQGNSA, per germline. This CDR3 has 15 amino acids. Between the trimmed V and J ends, which lost 2 bases and 2 bases, there was a span of 9 bases. The CDR3 DNA reads as TGTGCCAGCAGCTTATCTAGCGTCAACACCGGGGAGCTGTTTTTT. This encodes CASSLSSVNTGELFF.

This clone was recorded once. The rearrangement joins TRBV19 to TRBJ1-5, with TRBD1 matching 7 bases. The CDR3 contains 15 residues. V shed 2 bases, J shed 5 bases, and the junction held 6 bases outside the gene matches. Germline V CDR1 and CDR2: LNHDA, SQIVND (reference sequence). This CDR3 is CASSIIPTGDQPQHF. CDR3 nucleotide sequence: TGTGCCAGTAGTATAATCCCTACAGGGGATCAGCCCCAGCATTTT.

This chain connects TRBV29-1 to TRBJ1-2, with TRBD1 matching over 8 bases. The germline V gene encodes CDR1 SQVTM and CDR2 ANQGSEA. Germline trimming cut 5 bases from V and 4 bases from J; bases unmatched to any gene: 18. The CDR3 is 17 amino acids. Here the CDR3 DNA reads TGCAGCGTTCCTACTCCGGGACAGGAACTTTATCGCTATGGCTACACCTTC. This encodes CSVPTPGQELYRYGYTF.

This chain joins TRBV6-1 and TRBJ2-5; 11 bases align to TRBD2. CDR1 is MNHNS and CDR2 is SASEGT in the germline V gene. J gave up 7 bases and V 4 bases, and 2 bases lay outside the gene matches. The CDR3 extends over 13 amino acids. Here the CDR3 DNA reads TGTGCCAGCAGTGTTAGCGGGGGGGGGACCCAGTACTTC. It yields the protein CASSVSGGGTQYF.

The V and J genes are TRBV5-1 and TRBJ2-2, with 11 positions matching TRBD2. V dropped 2 bases and J dropped 1; count of bases not matched to a gene: 10. Germline values: CDR1 SGHRS, CDR2 YFSETQ. This CDR3 is 19 amino acids long. The CDR3 spells CASSFSTAGTSGNTGELFF. The CDR3 DNA reads TGCGCCAGCAGCTTTTCCACAGCCGGGACTAGCGGGAACACCGGGGAGCTGTTTTTT.

Regarding this clone: This specimen includes other DNA sequences encoding the same CDR3. The rearrangement links TRBV6-6 to TRBJ2-7; 7 bases fit TRBD1. Germline V lookup: CDR1 MNHNY, CDR2 SVGAGI (reference sequence). V gave up 5 bases and J gave up 1 base; unmatched junction bases: 11. This CDR3 is 16 amino acids long. CDR3 sequence reads: CASSLAGTAKSYEQYF. The DNA of the CDR3 is TGTGCCAGCAGTCTGGCCGGGACAGCTAAATCCTACGAGCAGTACTTC.

The rearrangement links TRBV19 to TRBJ1-6; 7 bases fit TRBD1. The germline gives CDR1 LNHDA, CDR2 SQIVND (reference sequence). Losses at the gene ends were 5 bases for V and 9 bases for J; bases not matched to a gene: 16. The CDR3 has 17 amino acids. The CDR3 here is CASSPRTGVGGGSPLHF. Written as DNA, the CDR3 is TGTGCCAGTAGTCCCCGGACAGGAGTAGGGGGAGGTTCACCCCTCCACTTT.

The chain combines TRBV5-1 with TRBJ1-3; 11 bases agree with TRBD1. V was pared by 4 bases and J by 4 bases, with 13 bases of the junction left unmatched. The germline V gene has CDR1 SGHRS and CDR2 YFSETQ. CDR3 length: 18 residues. CDR3 coding DNA: TGCGCCAGCAGCGCGGCCGGGACAGGGGGGTTTGGAGGAAACACCATATATTTT. Residues: CASSAAGTGGFGGNTIYF.

This clone appeared once. The chain couples TRBV10-1 to TRBJ2-7, with TRBD2 identical over 9 bases. The CDR3 is 15 amino acids. Germline trimming cut 0 bases from V and 4 bases from J; bases unmatched to any gene: 4. Per the germline V gene, CDR1 is WNHNN and CDR2 is SYGVQD (reference sequence). The CDR3 spells CASSESAGGEYEQYF. Here the CDR3 DNA reads TGCGCCAGCAGTGAGTCCGCGGGAGGGGAGTACGAGCAGTACTTC.

Note on this clone: The same CDR3 also results from other DNA sequences found in this sample. The chain employs TRBV19 and TRBJ2-7; D might be TRBD1 (5 bases). The germline V and J ends were trimmed by 9 bases and 1 base, with 13 bases remaining between them. This CDR3 has 13 amino acids. Per the germline V gene, CDR1 is LNHDA and CDR2 is SQIVND (reference sequence). CDR3 amino acids: CASSLTGSYEQYF. DNA for the CDR3: TGTGCCAGCAGTTTAACAGGATCCTACGAGCAGTACTTC.

This chain links TRBV4-1 with TRBJ2-1; tentative D call: TRBD2 (6 bases). The V and J ends lost 2 bases and 4 bases respectively, with 21 bases between them. The CDR3 has 18 residues. Germline CDR1 MGHRA, CDR2 YSYEKL. CDR3 DNA: TGCGCCAGCAGCCAACAGGACCGGGCCCAGCGGGTGTACAATGAGCAGTTCTTC. Amino acid sequence: CASSQQDRAQRVYNEQFF.

This clone was recorded a few times. This rearrangement joins TRBV7-6 to TRBJ2-7; 8 bases align to TRBD1. Germline assignment: CDR1 SGHVS and CDR2 FNYEAQ. This CDR3 contains 14 residues. J gave up 6 bases and V 1 base, and 5 bases lay outside the gene matches. CDR3 nucleotide sequence: TGTGCCAGCAGCTTAGAGGGACAGGCATGCGAGCAGTACTTC. This translates into CASSLEGQACEQYF.

Only a few counts were recorded for this clone. The gene calls are TRBV7-2 and TRBJ2-4; 7 bases map to TRBD2. The CDR3 runs to 13 residues. Losses at the gene ends were 6 bases for V and 7 bases for J; bases not matched to a gene: 6. Germline V CDR1 and CDR2: SGHTA, FQGNSA. The CDR3 DNA reads TGTGCCAGCAGTCGCGGGAGTAGTAACATTCAGTACTTC. Residues: CASSRGSSNIQYF.

This clone has only one observation. This sequence joins TRBV6-5 and TRBJ1-2, with 7 bases identical to TRBD1. Unmatched junction bases numbered 6, after V lost 7 bases and J lost 7 bases. This CDR3 has 12 amino acids. CDR1 and CDR2 (germline): MNHEY, SVGAGI. Here the CDR3 reads CASTDRVRGYTF. In nucleotides, the CDR3 is TGTGCCAGCACCGACAGGGTGCGTGGCTACACCTTC.

There are a few counts of this clone. The chain is built from TRBV4-2 and TRBJ1-5; D may be TRBD1 (6 bases). The CDR3 totals 15 residues. CDR1 LGHNA and CDR2 YNFKEQ come from the germline V gene. Trimming shortened V by 1 base and J by 4 bases, and 11 bases separated the two germline ends. CDR3 nucleotides: TGTGCCAGCAGCCAAGTACAGGGTGGAAATCAGCCCCAGCATTTT. This sequence encodes CASSQVQGGNQPQHF.

V usage is TRBV29-1 and J usage is TRBJ1-2, with a tentative D call TRBD1 (6 bases). The CDR3 runs to 15 residues. With 2 bases removed from V and 4 bases from J, the gap between germline ends came to 17 bases. Per germline, CDR1 SQVTM and CDR2 ANQGSEA. The DNA for the CDR3 is TGCAGCGTTGAACTAGTCGGGGGGCGAGGCTATGGCTACACCTTC. Translated: CSVELVGGRGYGYTF.

Notes on this clone: This sample also contains other DNA sequences that code for the same CDR3. The chain combines TRBV27 with TRBJ1-2, with 9 bases that match TRBD1. The CDR3 is 13 residues long. In germline, CDR1 is MNHEY, CDR2 SMNVEV (reference sequence). V was clipped by 6 bases and J by 1 base; unmatched bases: 0. The CDR3 nucleotides read TGTGCCAGCAGGGGACAGGGTAACTATGGCTACACCTTC. It encodes CASRGQGNYGYTF.